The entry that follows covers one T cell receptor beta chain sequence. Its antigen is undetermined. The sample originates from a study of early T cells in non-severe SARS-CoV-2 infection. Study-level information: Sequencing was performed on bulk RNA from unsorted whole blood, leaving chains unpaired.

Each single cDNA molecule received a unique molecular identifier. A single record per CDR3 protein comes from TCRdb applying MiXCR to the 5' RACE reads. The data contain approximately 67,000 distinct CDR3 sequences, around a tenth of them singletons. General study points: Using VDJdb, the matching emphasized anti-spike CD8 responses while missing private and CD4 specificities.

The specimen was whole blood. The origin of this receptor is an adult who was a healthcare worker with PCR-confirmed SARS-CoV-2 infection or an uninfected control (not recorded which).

Here the CDR3 DNA reads TGCGCCAGCAGCTTGGGTACAGACGAAGCTTTCTTT. It translates to CASSLGTDEAFF. This chain joins TRBV5-1 and TRBJ1-1; D gene uncertain. The germline V gene encodes CDR1 SGHRS and CDR2 YFSETQ. CDR3 length: 12 amino acids. V gave up 0 bases and J gave up 8 bases, with 8 bases separating them.